The 13 T cell receptor beta chains reported below all come from one sample, sequenced in a study of blood T cell repertoires in COVID-19 (dated by TCRdb to the early 2020s). Receptor libraries were prepared by the immunoSEQ multiplex PCR assay. Entries here come from immuneACCESS through TCRdb and include only in-frame sequences with V and J called. Some clones fail to appear in such tables; in the studies checked, an unresolved V gene covers under half of the shortfall, and the cause of the remainder is unknown. The sample contains 63,000 or so clones, 65% to 90% of them found a single time. The top ten hold about 16% of the sample. The sample comprised peripheral blood. The receptors come from a man older than 75 with active COVID-19.

The chain couples TRBV6-5 to TRBJ2-3, with 7 bases identical to TRBD1. The length of the CDR3 is 13 residues. V dropped 5 bases and J dropped 4; count of bases not matched to a gene: 3. Germline V gene sequence: CDR1 MNHEY, CDR2 SVGAGI. The DNA of the CDR3 is TGTGCCAGCAGTCTACAGGGGCCAGATACGCAGTATTTT. It yields the protein CASSLQGPDTQYF.

V is TRBV11-2 and J is TRBJ2-5; possibly TRBD1 for D (6 bases). Germline V gene lookup returns CDR1 SGHAT and CDR2 FQNNGV. Trimming took 4 bases from V and 2 from J, leaving 20 bases between them. The CDR3 is 17 residues long. The CDR3 DNA is TGTGCCAGCAGCTCGAACCCGGCCACAGGGAAACAAGAGACCCAGTACTTC. Translating it yields CASSSNPATGKQETQYF.

The chain joins TRBV27 to TRBJ1-2, with D unclear. There are 13 residues in the CDR3. Germline V gives CDR1 MNHEY, CDR2 SMNVEV (reference sequence). The ends were cut back, 2 bases at V and 8 bases at J, with 12 bases in the middle. The CDR3 region has the DNA TGTGCCAGCAGTTTAGCCGGGGAGTGGGGCTACACCTTC. This codes for CASSLAGEWGYTF.

The V call is TRBV28, the J call TRBJ2-7; TRBD1 agrees at 9 bases. Germline lookup yields CDR1 MDHEN and CDR2 SYDVKM. The J segment lost 7 bases and the V segment lost 4 bases, leaving 8 bases of the junction unmatched. The CDR3 consists of 14 residues. Written as DNA, the CDR3 is TGTGCCAGCAGTTCTCCGGGACAGGGCGGGGAGCAGTACTTC. The encoded protein is CASSSPGQGGEQYF.

The genes are TRBV5-1 and TRBJ2-5; the D gene is possibly TRBD2 (7 bases). Trimming stripped 4 bases from V and 5 bases from J, with 15 bases between. The CDR3 has 14 amino acids. The V gene's germline CDR1 is SGHRS and CDR2 YFSETQ. The CDR3 sequence: CASSPEGGGETQYF. DNA of the CDR3: TGCGCCAGCAGCCCCGAGGGGGGGGGTGAGACCCAGTACTTC.

The J gene is TRBJ2-5, the V gene TRBV5-4; 13 nucleotides align to TRBD2. CDR1 and CDR2 from the germline V gene are SGHNT and YYREEE (reference sequence). The V segment lost 4 bases and the J segment 5 bases; nucleotides outside the gene matches: 5. The length of the CDR3 is 15 residues. DNA for the CDR3: TGTGCCAGCAGCGGATCGACTAGCGGGGGGGAGACCCAGTACTTC. Its protein is CASSGSTSGGETQYF.

The chain carries TRBV19 and TRBJ2-5; 7 bases are shared with TRBD1. Germline CDR1 is LNHDA and CDR2 is SQIVND (reference sequence). J gave up 2 bases and V 4 bases, and 1 base lay outside the gene matches. This CDR3 region has 13 residues. The CDR3 DNA sequence: TGTGCCAGTAGTAAGGGGGCGCAAGAGACCCAGTACTTC. Amino acids: CASSKGAQETQYF.

The V and J genes are TRBV18 and TRBJ1-2; D not certain. This CDR3 has 14 amino acids. Germline CDR1 and CDR2: KGHSH and LQKENI. V lost 3 bases, J lost 4 bases, and 12 bases lay in between. The CDR3 bases are TGTGCCAGCTCACCGACAACAGATTCCTATGGCTACACCTTC. Encoded protein: CASSPTTDSYGYTF.

The V and J genes are TRBV2 and TRBJ2-7; D call uncertain. V lost 2 bases to trimming and J lost 6 bases, with 11 bases between them. Germline V gene lookup returns CDR1 SNHLY and CDR2 FYNNEI. The CDR3 is made up of 13 amino acids. The DNA of the CDR3 is TGTGCCAGCAGTGAACTAGGAGTTGGCGAGCAGTACTTC. Its translation is CASSELGVGEQYF. The variable domain in full, completed from reference TRBV2 and TRBJ2-7, reads EPEVTQTPSHQVTQMGQEVILRCVPISNHLYFYWYRQILGQKVEFLVSFYNNEISEKSEIFDDQFSVERPDGSNFTLKIRSTKLEDSAMYFCASSELGVGEQYFGPGTRLTVT.

This clone was counted only a few times. J is TRBJ1-2 and V is TRBV28; possibly TRBD1 for D (5 bases). CDR1 and CDR2 (germline): MDHEN, SYDVKM. The germline V and J ends were trimmed by 3 bases and 4 bases, with 15 bases remaining between them. The CDR3 covers 15 residues. CDR3 amino acids: CASSFLGQGPYGYTF. CDR3 nucleotides: TGTGCCAGCAGTTTTTTGGGGCAGGGTCCCTATGGCTACACCTTC.

The CDR3 sequence is CASSQEFGGANEKLFF. The CDR3 DNA reads TGTGCCAGCAGCCAAGAGTTTGGGGGGGCGAATGAAAAACTGTTTTTT. The chain is built from TRBV4-2 and TRBJ1-4; D possibly corresponds to TRBD1 (6 bases). The CDR3 spans 16 residues. Germline CDR1 is LGHNA and CDR2 is YNFKEQ. V lost 0 bases and J 5 bases, leaving 13 bases between the germline ends.

The gene calls are TRBV7-3 and TRBJ2-1, with TRBD2 identical over 10 bases. Losses at the gene ends were 5 bases for V and 6 bases for J; bases not matched to a gene: 7. The CDR3 has 15 residues. Germline V lookup: CDR1 SGHTA, CDR2 FQGTGA. The CDR3 is CASSVIAGGPNEQFF. In nucleotides, the CDR3 is TGTGCCAGCAGCGTTATAGCGGGAGGTCCCAATGAGCAGTTCTTC.

The J gene is TRBJ2-2, the V gene TRBV24-1, with 12 bases fitting TRBD1. V shed 10 bases, J shed 7 bases, and the junction held 6 bases outside the gene matches. From germline, CDR1 is KGHDR and CDR2 SFDVKD. This CDR3 region has 14 residues. CDR3 DNA: TGTGCCACACTGGGACAGGGGGCGGACGGGGAGCTGTTTTTT. Protein sequence: CATLGQGADGELFF.